Presented here are 19 T cell receptor beta chains from one specimen sequenced in a study of beta chain features in type 1 diabetes. No cognate antigen is known for these TCRs. Findings and caveats of the study: Shorter TCRB CDR3s, moderately but significantly so, marked every one of the four CD4+ subsets in Type 1 diabetes patients.

Sequenced material consisted of expressed TCRB transcripts (all of the isolated RNA was reverse transcribed). Produced via immunoSEQ multiplex PCR; TCRdb's table is partial and in-frame only. The sample shows approximately 160,000 clones, about 63% of them seen only once. The sample was naive CD4+ T cells from blood. Receptor source: a man aged 25-45 years with type 1 diabetes.

The V gene is TRBV4-3, the J gene TRBJ2-3; D unresolved. The V end lost 0 bases, the J end lost 9 bases, and 13 bases lay between the germline ends. The CDR3 loop spans 14 amino acids. Per germline, CDR1 LGHNA and CDR2 YSLEER. The DNA of the CDR3 is TGCGCCAGCAGCCAAGATCGGTTGGCGGAAACGCAGTATTTT. It is translated as CASSQDRLAETQYF.

The chain links TRBV5-1 to TRBJ2-5; TRBD2 might be the D (5 bases). The CDR3 loop spans 13 amino acids. V lost 2 bases to trimming and J lost 5 bases, with 10 bases between them. Germline-derived CDR1 and CDR2 are SGHRS and YFSETQ. Here the CDR3 reads CASSFGGEETQYF. The DNA of the CDR3 is TGCGCCAGCAGCTTCGGTGGGGAGGAGACCCAGTACTTC.

This chain uses TRBV7-9 with TRBJ2-2; TRBD2 matches at 7 bases. CDR3 size: 16 residues. Germline loops: CDR1 SEHNR, CDR2 FQNEAQ (reference sequence). The V and J ends lost 5 bases and 6 bases, in that order; junction bases with no gene match: 12. The CDR3 here is CASSERLARRAGELFF. For the CDR3, the DNA is TGTGCCAGCAGCGAAAGACTAGCCCGCCGGGCCGGGGAGCTGTTTTTT.

V is TRBV9 and J is TRBJ1-4; tentative D call: TRBD1 (5 bases). Germline loops: CDR1 SGDLS, CDR2 YYNGEE. V was cut by 2 bases and J by 7 bases, with 12 bases left in between. The CDR3 extends over 14 amino acids. The CDR3 protein is CASSVTDRAEKLFF. The CDR3 DNA sequence: TGTGCCAGCAGCGTGACAGATAGAGCTGAAAAACTGTTTTTT.

This clone has more than one count but fewer than ten. The genes are TRBV7-9 and TRBJ2-5; D unresolved. V dropped 8 bases and J dropped 5 bases, with 9 bases sitting between them. CDR1 and CDR2 (germline): SEHNR, FQNEAQ (reference sequence). The CDR3 consists of 11 residues. This CDR3 is CASRSSETQYF. The CDR3 bases are TGTGCCAGCCGAAGTTCGGAGACCCAGTACTTC.

This clone was found a few times. V gene TRBV2 combines with J gene TRBJ2-1, with TRBD1 matching over 10 bases. Germline-derived CDR1 and CDR2 are SNHLY and FYNNEI. This CDR3 contains 14 residues. V gave up 4 bases and J gave up 6 bases; unmatched junction bases: 3. CDR3 bases: TGTGCCAGCAGTGGACAGGGGGCAGGCAATGAGCAGTTCTTC. Translating it yields CASSGQGAGNEQFF. The full variable domain, its missing parts supplied by reference TRBV2 and TRBJ2-1, is EPEVTQTPSHQVTQMGQEVILRCVPISNHLYFYWYRQILGQKVEFLVSFYNNEISEKSEIFDDQFSVERPDGSNFTLKIRSTKLEDSAMYFCASSGQGAGNEQFFGPGTRLTVL.

The CDR3 sequence: CAWSFTGASGNTIYF. The CDR3 nucleotides read TGTGCCTGGAGCTTTACAGGGGCCTCTGGAAACACCATATATTTT. This chain uses TRBV30 with TRBJ1-3; 7 bases map to TRBD1. Germline values: CDR1 GTSNPN, CDR2 SVGIG (reference sequence). This CDR3 is built from 15 residues. J gave up 0 bases and V 3 bases, and 5 bases lay outside the gene matches.

The V call is TRBV19, the J call TRBJ2-3; tentatively, D is TRBD2 (5 bases). V dropped 3 bases and J dropped 2 bases, with 9 bases sitting between them. This CDR3 has 14 residues. The germline CDR1 and CDR2 sequences are LNHDA and SQIVND (reference sequence). The CDR3 region has the DNA TGTGCCAGTAGTATTGGAGGTATCACAGATACGCAGTATTTT. This gives the protein CASSIGGITDTQYF. Filled out from reference TRBV19 and TRBJ2-3, the complete variable domain reads DGGITQSPKYLFRKEGQNVTLSCEQNLNHDAMYWYRQDPGQGLRLIYYSQIVNDFQKGDIAEGYSVSREKKESFPLTVTSAQKNPTAFYLCASSIGGITDTQYFGPGTRLTVL.

The chain couples TRBV19 to TRBJ1-5, with D perhaps TRBD1 (5 bases). Germline CDR1 reads LNHDA; CDR2 reads SQIVND (reference sequence). The CDR3 spans 15 residues. The V end lost 5 bases, the J end lost 4 bases, and 15 bases lay between the germline ends. CDR3 sequence reads: CASSETVTENQPQHF. The CDR3 region has the DNA TGTGCCAGTAGTGAGACAGTAACGGAAAATCAGCCCCAGCATTTT.

The chain is built from TRBV30 and TRBJ2-4, with TRBD2 matching 9 bases. The junction had 14 bases not matched to a gene; V was cut back by 0 bases and J by 5 bases. The CDR3 runs to 18 residues. CDR1 and CDR2 from the germline V gene are GTSNPN and SVGIG (reference sequence). The CDR3 region is CAWSVRTGASGVENIQYF. The CDR3 DNA reads as TGTGCCTGGAGTGTACGGACGGGGGCTAGCGGGGTGGAAAACATTCAGTACTTC.

The chain couples TRBV28 to TRBJ2-5; a weak D match, TRBD1 (7 bases). CDR1 is MDHEN and CDR2 is SYDVKM in the germline V gene. The CDR3 is 14 amino acids. V lost 2 bases and J lost 4, with 11 bases in between. The CDR3, as DNA: TGTGCCAGCAGTTTACAGGGGGGCACAGAGACCCAGTACTTC. Translating it yields CASSLQGGTETQYF.

This chain uses TRBV7-9 with TRBJ2-5, with 7 bases matching TRBD1. Trimming took 8 bases from V and 2 from J; bases not matched to a gene: 8. CDR1 is SEHNR, CDR2 FQNEAQ, per germline (reference sequence). The CDR3 contains 14 residues. The CDR3 nucleotides are TGTGCCAGCTCTCTCAAGGGACAGCAAGAGACCCAGTACTTC. It yields the protein CASSLKGQQETQYF.

This clone was observed a handful of times. J is TRBJ2-1 and V is TRBV18; 9 bases are a match to TRBD2. From germline, CDR1 is KGHSH and CDR2 LQKENI. The CDR3 covers 16 residues. V was pared by 4 bases and J by 0 bases, with 4 bases of the junction left unmatched. The CDR3 DNA follows: TGTGCCAGCTCACAACCGGGACTAGCCTCCTACAATGAGCAGTTCTTC. Its protein is CASSQPGLASYNEQFF.

This chain uses TRBV7-2 with TRBJ2-7; the D gene is possibly TRBD2 (5 bases). Trimming took off 5 bases at V and 0 bases at J, with 11 bases between the two ends. CDR1 is SGHTA and CDR2 is FQGNSA in the germline V gene. CDR3 length equals 14 residues. CDR3: CASSPRADSYEQYF. The CDR3 region has the DNA TGTGCCAGCAGCCCGCGGGCCGACTCCTACGAGCAGTACTTC.

This clone appeared once. The V call is TRBV5-6, the J call TRBJ1-6; no definite D call. Germline V gene sequence: CDR1 SGHDT, CDR2 YYEEEE. This CDR3 region has 14 residues. V lost 3 bases, J lost 8 bases, and 12 bases lay in between. The CDR3 region has the DNA TGTGCCAGCAGCTCAAACCATGGAGATTCACCCCTCCACTTT. It codes for CASSSNHGDSPLHF.

The chain has TRBV2 and TRBJ2-5; D gene unclear. Germline CDR1 and CDR2: SNHLY and FYNNEI. The CDR3 extends over 12 amino acids. The V gene lost 6 bases and the J gene lost 5 bases, with 10 bases spanning the gap. CDR3 in DNA: TGTGCCAGCAGCCCAGCTCCCGAGACCCAGTACTTC. This sequence encodes CASSPAPETQYF.

The chain is built from TRBV10-2 and TRBJ2-1; D is unclear. CDR1 is WSHSY and CDR2 is SAAADI in the germline V gene. V lost 3 bases to trimming and J lost 8 bases, with 5 bases between them. The CDR3 runs 11 residues. The CDR3 nucleotides are TGCGCCAGCAGTGACGAGTATGAGCAGTTCTTC. The encoded protein is CASSDEYEQFF.

Here the CDR3 reads CASSEAPAYEQYF. The CDR3 nucleotides read TGTGCCAGCAGTGAAGCGCCGGCATACGAGCAGTACTTC. This rearrangement joins TRBV2 to TRBJ2-7; D remains ambiguous. Per germline, CDR1 SNHLY and CDR2 FYNNEI. V lost 0 bases to trimming and J lost 4 bases, with 7 bases between them. The CDR3 has 13 amino acids.

This clone was seen only a few times. The chain has TRBV28 and TRBJ2-3; possible D gene TRBD2, 5 bases. The CDR3 covers 16 residues. V lost 5 bases and J 8 bases, leaving 23 bases between the germline ends. In germline, CDR1 is MDHEN, CDR2 SYDVKM. The CDR3 sequence is CASSDLAKGSRGTQYF. CDR3 bases: TGTGCCAGCAGTGACCTAGCAAAGGGATCACGGGGTACGCAGTATTTT.